The source of this TCR beta chain is a study of vaccination effects on CD4 cells after COVID-19. Study context: Samples were given by two convalescent patients 16 days and one week before vaccination.

Germline V CDR1 and CDR2: SNHLY, FYNNEI. Trimming took 5 bases from V and 8 from J, leaving 12 bases between them. The CDR3 length is 12 residues. Ahead of sequencing, the ViraFEST assay grew antigen-specific CD4+ T cells using viral peptide pools. CD4+ T cell isolation took place after nine to eleven days of culture. PCR confirmed that the person was infected with SARS-CoV-2 between March and December 2020. Details on this clone: The antigen is unknown.

Assay: immunoSEQ multiplex PCR; the TCRdb copy retains only in-frame clones and omits some. The repertoire holds roughly 26,000 clones, with approximately 78% as singletons. The genes are TRBV2 and TRBJ1-2; TRBD1 might be the D (6 bases). This clonotype originated in a human donor who had a prior SARS-CoV-2 infection. Material: CD4+ T cells from PBMCs cultured with HCoV-NL63 spike peptides, obtained before COVID-19 vaccination. CDR3 sequence: CASSFVGGGYTF. CDR3 sequence (DNA): TGTGCCAGCAGTTTTGTAGGGGGAGGCTACACCTTC.